This TCR beta chain was identified in a study of regulatory T cells in long-lasting Graves disease. For TCR beta, libraries came from iRepertoire HTBI primers and Arm-PCR of CDR3 regions. Each CDR3 protein gets one entry after TCRdb re-called the multiplex PCR reads with MiXCR. This table holds 400,000 to 500,000 distinct CDR3 sequences, roughly 15% found once. This clonotype was counted ten times or more. Germline V lookup: CDR1 DFQATT, CDR2 SNEGSKA (reference sequence). Germline trimming cut 6 bases from V and 5 bases from J; bases unmatched to any gene: 7. CDR3 length: 13 residues. Specified time point: newly diagnosed GD, antithyroid drugs for less than 3 months. PBMCs provided the RNA from which the TCR library was made. These data are also associated with another study on T cells in Graves' hyperthyroidism and ophthalmopathy. That source adds: Hyperthyroidism was newly diagnosed in patients aged 18 to 65 (duration under 2 months). Most thyroid clonotypes that were expanded above 0.001 also turned up in blood.

Source: peripheral blood mononuclear cells (PBMCs), taken at new diagnosis, from a patient treated with antithyroid drugs. The clonotype originates from a woman aged 18-30 years with Graves disease. The rearrangement joins TRBV20-1 to TRBJ1-5; the match to TRBD1 covers 7 bases. The CDR3, as DNA: TGCAGTGCAGGCAAAGGGGGCCATCAGCCCCAGCATTTT. Protein: CSAGKGGHQPQHF.